This TCR beta chain was obtained from a study of shared clonotypes between healthy human individuals (TCRdb year 2020). Some background on the complete study: Three men and two women, aged 18 to 49 years, made up the cohort. For each donor, three plates each were used for CD4 naive and CD4 memory, two plates were used for CD8 naive, and one plate was used for CD8 memory. To estimate repertoire size and how much clonotypes are shared between individuals, the study performed deep sequencing of blood TCR repertoires from roughly five healthy adults. Libraries were prepared and TCR repertoires were sequenced by different laboratories using diverse techniques, in order to increase sequencing depth and limit assay-specific biases. Per donor, leukapheresis produced somewhere between about 0.8 and 9 billion PBMCs.

Using the deep immunoSEQ assay, multiplex PCR amplified TCR CDR3 regions from genomic DNA. For each cell subset, the extracted genomic DNA was distributed evenly across all wells of several immunoSEQ 96-well plates, and each plate served as one replicate. For sorted subsets, each replicate PCR was loaded with 200 ng genomic DNA, equivalent to about 30,000 T cell genomes. Purified libraries were quantified with a Qubit 3.0 fluorometer, sized on a Bioanalyzer 2100, and re-quantified with the KAPA Library Quantification kit. A separate single-read 150-cycle Illumina NextSeq 550 flow cell was used to sequence each immunoSEQ 96-well plate. Concerning the study's data processing: The immunoSEQ output contained only junctional sequences without quality scores, so filtering could not match that applied to full-length reads. To assign V/J genes and CDR3, sequences were annotated using PyIR, a Python wrapper for IgBLAST v1.9, with IMGT germline references. Reads were filtered out if the reads had weak V/J assignments (E-value above 1e-6), no CDR3, stop codons, out-of-frame junctions, or ambiguous translated residues. A V3J clonotype was defined by an identical inferred V gene, J gene, and CDR3 amino acid sequence. Percentage overlap between repertoires was calculated by dividing the number of shared unique clonotypes by the size of the smaller repertoire. Repertoire richness was assessed with RTK rarefaction, the Chao1 estimator, and Recon v2.1 estimates of unobserved clonotypes. Generation probabilities for all TCRbeta clonotypes obtained by the gDNA method from four donors were computed using OLGA. In TCRdb, the immuneACCESS table is reduced to in-frame sequences with V and J assigned. These tables do not hold every clone; where another copy was compared, an unresolved V gene accounts for under half, and the others remain unexplained. V, J and clone size were drawn from that table, and D and trimming were deduced from the DNA. This sample has around 1 million clones in its table, and 76% of those were observed once. The ten largest clones add up to about 1.5% of the sample.

The paper as a whole reports these results and caveats: Incomplete sequencing was indicated by rarefaction of sorted-subset datasets, despite the large sequencing depth. Sampling was limited to blood, and TCR repertoires in tissue likely differ from TCR repertoires in blood. The genetic and exposure-history diversity represented was limited by the small number of donors. Compared with non-shared clonotypes, clonotypes shared by all four sorted-subset donors had higher generation probabilities. Naive subsets generally had larger estimated clonotype richness than memory subsets did. Pairwise subsampling indicated that sequencing depth was expected to affect the degree of clonotype sharing among donors. Sharing across a few donors was observed for roughly 5% of naive CD4, less than 4% of naive CD8, over 2% of memory CD4, and about 0.39% of memory CD8 clonotypes.

Looking up the germline V gene yields CDR1 SGHDT and CDR2 YYEEEE. Its CDR3 holds 14 amino acids, cysteine through phenylalanine. Left in the record is the CDR3 DNA by itself, 42 bases read in frame from the first base. Trimming leaves V shorter by 2 bases and J shorter by 4 bases, with the junction holding 5 bases beyond the gene matches. The donors were healthy, HIV-negative adults with no recently reported acute infections or vaccinations. Every donor was a Caucasian adult living in Nashville, Tennessee, USA. Magnetic negative selection was used to enrich CD4+ T cells, after which naive cells were positively selected on CD45RA and the negative fraction became the memory subset. Blood was collected by leukapheresis, and PBMCs were isolated by Ficoll-Histopaque density gradient centrifugation and then cryopreserved in liquid nitrogen vapor phase. Analytical flow cytometry was used to check the purity and quantity of each magnetically sorted T cell population. Each sorted fraction had its genomic DNA isolated and then quantified by UV absorbance on a Nanodrop 2000c.

Note on this clone: This receptor's antigen is unknown. It has no much larger one-base neighbor in the sample; base qualities were not kept.

This clonotype originated in a man between 18 and 35 years old in good health. The sample consisted of memory CD4+ T cells sorted from blood. In light of the paper, this sample's cell subset or site label describes: CD45RA-negative fraction. The V gene is TRBV5-6 and the J gene is TRBJ1-2; the junction holds 7 bases that match TRBD1. The DNA is as follows: TGTGCCAGCAGCTTCCGGACAGGTCTCTATGGCTACACCTTC. Its protein is CASSFRTGLYGYTF.